This note documents a single T cell receptor beta chain sequence. Antigen specificity is unknown. This sample was included in a study of radiotherapy plus CTLA-4 blockade in lung cancer. Study in general: There were objective responses in 15% to 20% of patients, and 31% had disease control.

The data were produced by immunoSEQ multiplex PCR, yet TCRdb's version contains in-frame clones alone and is incomplete. The sample includes approximately 40,000 clones, 60% to 75% seen only once; the top ten take about 8.9%. Overall study results and limits: Tumor-derived TCR clones expanded in blood after radiotherapy plus ipilimumab. Early clone dynamics of blood T cells, plus interferon-beta, reportedly predicted response best.

The receptor's source is a human donor with non-small cell lung cancer who had stable disease on radiotherapy plus ipilimumab. The sequencing here drew on peripheral blood, taken from a patient treated with radiotherapy plus ipilimumab.

CDR3 nucleotide sequence: TGCAGCGTTGCCCCCGGACAGGGGGCGAAGACTGAAGCTTTCTTT. Its protein product is CSVAPGQGAKTEAFF. The chain couples TRBV29-1 to TRBJ1-1, with TRBD1 matching 11 bases. The V gene's germline CDR1 is SQVTM and CDR2 ANQGSEA. With 4 bases clipped from V and 5 bases from J, the junction kept 9 bases outside the gene matches. This CDR3 is 15 amino acids long.